A selection of T cell receptor beta chains follows, all from one sample in a study of blood T cells in healthy people across ages. Via MiXCR, TCRdb re-called the 5' RACE reads, giving one row per CDR3 protein. The table includes roughly 1,500,000 distinct CDR3 sequences, about 31% detected once. The sequenced sample was blood. Receptors originate from a woman aged 25 to 39 in good health. CDR3s include the opening cysteine and the closing phenylalanine or tryptophan. Fields, in order: J gene, D gene, clone size, V gene, CDR3 protein, CDR3 DNA. The D gene is left open where the match is weak. Expanded clones get a size class; other rows say once, few or many, or leave the size out.

TRBJ2-3 | TRBD2 | few | TRBV5-1 | CASSFSGRDDTQYF | TGCGCCAGCAGCTTCAGCGGGAGAGATGATACGCAGTATTTT
TRBJ2-3 | NA | NA | TRBV20-1 | CSAEGYRGAEDTQYF | TGCAGTGCTGAGGGTTACCGGGGGGCTGAAGATACGCAGTATTTT
TRBJ2-1 | NA | many | TRBV11-2 | CASSLDPGPLFKNEQFF | TGTGCCAGCAGCTTAGATCCTGGACCCCTCTTCAAGAATGAGCAGTTCTTC
TRBJ1-1 | TRBD1 | few | TRBV7-9 | CASSFDRGSTEAFF | TGTGCCAGCAGCTTTGACAGGGGTTCCACTGAAGCTTTCTTT
TRBJ1-2 | NA | many | TRBV7-2 | CASSLVAARGPYYGYTF | TGTGCCAGCAGCTTAGTGGCGGCAAGGGGCCCTTACTATGGCTACACCTTC
TRBJ2-5 | TRBD1 | NA | TRBV7-2 | CASSQKDRGETQYF | TGTGCCAGCAGCCAAAAGGACAGGGGGGAGACCCAGTACTTC
TRBJ2-7 | NA | NA | TRBV25-1 | CASRLPGGLEIVYEQYF | TGTGCCAGCAGACTCCCCGGGGGACTTGAAATCGTTTACGAGCAGTACTTC
TRBJ1-4 | NA | few | TRBV7-8 | CVSSFRLFAASSNEKLFF | TGTGTCAGCAGCTTTAGACTATTCGCGGCGTCTTCTAATGAAAAACTGTTTTTT
TRBJ2-5 | NA | NA | TRBV28 | CASSLLVLGGSETQYF | TGTGCCAGCAGTTTATTGGTTTTGGGAGGATCGGAGACCCAGTACTTC
TRBJ2-5 | NA | NA | TRBV6-6 | CASSRRLEQTNQETQYF | TGTGCCAGCAGCCGCCGTCTTGAACAGACTAACCAAGAGACCCAGTACTTC
TRBJ1-1 | NA | NA | TRBV7-8 | CASSVFSLGLNTEAFF | TGTGCCAGCAGCGTCTTCAGCCTAGGTTTAAACACTGAAGCTTTCTTT
TRBJ2-1 | TRBD2 | NA | TRBV3-1 | CASSRDLTSGRKNEQFF | TGTGCCAGCAGCCGCGACTTAACTAGCGGGAGGAAGAATGAGCAGTTCTTC
TRBJ2-1 | NA | few | TRBV4-2 | CASSPLNVLEQFF | TGTGCCAGCAGCCCCCTTAACGTTCTTGAGCAGTTCTTC
TRBJ1-1 | NA | once | TRBV6-1 | CASSEAGPGTEAFF | TGTGCCAGCAGTGAAGCGGGGCCGGGCACTGAAGCTTTCTTT
TRBJ2-7 | NA | many | TRBV5-5 | CASSLRLSSYEQYF | TGTGCCAGCAGCCTCAGGCTTTCCTCCTACGAGCAGTACTTC
TRBJ2-6 | NA | many | TRBV6-6 | CASSYSTGSSGANVLTF | TGTGCCAGCAGTTACTCGACGGGCAGCTCTGGGGCCAACGTCCTGACTTTC
TRBJ1-5 | NA | NA | TRBV20-1 | CSARDLGGQPQHF | TGCAGTGCTAGAGATTTGGGAGGACAGCCCCAGCATTTT
TRBJ1-2 | NA | NA | TRBV29-1 | CSVEQGPYGYTF | TGCAGCGTTGAGCAGGGTCCCTATGGCTACACCTTC
TRBJ1-2 | NA | NA | TRBV12-3/TRBV12-4 | CASRRNLFYTF | TGTGCCAGCAGGCGAAACCTTTTCTACACCTTC
TRBJ2-2 | NA | NA | TRBV28 | CASSLPVNAGELFF | TGTGCCAGCAGTTTACCAGTGAACGCCGGGGAGCTGTTTTTT
TRBJ2-7 | NA | many | TRBV4-1 | CATRWGEQYF | TGCGCCACTCGGTGGGGCGAGCAGTACTTC
TRBJ2-2 | TRBD1 | few | TRBV11-1 | CASSFYRGNTRELFF | TGTGCCAGCAGCTTTTACAGGGGGAACACCAGGGAGCTGTTTTTT
TRBJ2-7 | NA | few | TRBV27 | CASSPVGQTFIYEQYF | TGTGCCAGCAGCCCCGTGGGGCAAACCTTTATTTACGAGCAGTACTTC
TRBJ2-2 | NA | NA | TRBV2 | CASSLAPTGELFF | TGTGCCAGCAGTCTAGCTCCCACCGGGGAGCTGTTTTTT
TRBJ2-4 | TRBD2 | few | TRBV27 | CASSLRLAGGSIVDIQYF | TGTGCCAGCAGTTTGAGGCTAGCGGGGGGCAGTATTGTAGACATTCAGTACTTC
TRBJ2-7 | NA | NA | TRBV6-6 | CAGSYTGTGYEQYF | TGTGCCGGCAGTTACACCGGGACGGGCTACGAGCAGTACTTC
TRBJ2-7 | TRBD2 | few | TRBV2 | CASSEARGGQRGYF | TGTGCCAGCAGTGAAGCACGCGGGGGGCAGCGTGGGTACTTC
TRBJ2-1 | TRBD1 | NA | TRBV19 | CASRTTGGGYNNEQFF | TGTGCCAGTAGGACCACAGGGGGCGGATATAACAATGAGCAGTTCTTC
TRBJ2-1 | NA | NA | TRBV10-2 | CASSEMGSGNNEQFF | TGCGCCAGCAGTGAGATGGGTAGCGGAAACAATGAGCAGTTCTTC
TRBJ2-1 | NA | few | TRBV4-1 | CASSQGGPWTPEQFF | TGCGCCAGCAGCCAAGGAGGGCCTTGGACCCCGGAGCAGTTCTTC
TRBJ1-1 | NA | few | TRBV12-3/TRBV12-4 | CASSFSGIGAEAFF | TGTGCCAGCAGTTTCTCGGGGATTGGTGCTGAAGCTTTCTTT
TRBJ1-1 | NA | NA | TRBV12-3/TRBV12-4 | CASSARDKNTEAFF | TGTGCCAGCAGTGCCCGGGACAAGAACACTGAAGCTTTCTTT
TRBJ2-5 | TRBD2 | once | TRBV9 | CASSVGVAGLTQETQYF | TGTGCCAGCAGCGTAGGGGTAGCGGGATTGACTCAAGAGACCCAGTACTTC